This TCR beta chain comes out of a study of blood T cell repertoires in COVID-19. Overall study context: In each case, the material was cDNA or gDNA derived from T cells, B-cell-depleted T cells, or PBMCs.

CDR3 length: 16 residues. Trimming left V 0 bases short and J 2 bases short, with 13 bases between. Germline V lookup: CDR1 LNHNV, CDR2 YYDKDF (reference sequence). Authors' processing steps: Estimation of nucleated cell counts relied on the amplification of reference gene primers. The protocol was immunoSEQ multiplex PCR, while the TCRdb copy is restricted to in-frame clones and leaves out a portion. That table furnishes V, J and clone size, whereas the DNA furnished D and trimming. In the table there are approximately 180,000 clones, 75% to 90% of which are singletons. The sequence came from a human donor with active or convalescent COVID-19. The donor label of this sample is uncertain. The source material was peripheral blood. V and J are TRBV15 and TRBJ1-1; no definite D call. CDR3 protein: CATSREPGLLNTEAFF. In nucleotides, the CDR3 is TGTGCCACCAGCAGAGAACCAGGACTGCTCAACACTGAAGCTTTCTTT.